The T cell receptor beta chain described here comes from a study of shared clonotypes between healthy human individuals. The germline V gene encodes CDR1 SGHDT and CDR2 YYEEEE. The CDR3 sequence is 14 residues long. The V gene lost 2 bases and the J gene lost 2 bases, with 8 bases spanning the gap. Clones were sequenced by immunoSEQ multiplex PCR, and TCRdb holds only the in-frame ones, with some missing. The data contain more than 2,000,000 clones, over 90% of them singletons. The receptor was isolated from a man between 18 and 29 years old in good health. Some clones in this sample may be carry-over from other donors' samples. The chain has TRBV5-6 and TRBJ1-5; a possible D gene is TRBD1 (6 bases). The specimen sequenced was naive CD4+ T cells from PBMCs. Stated subset: CD45RA+ positively selected. CDR3 in amino acids: CASSLQGGNQPQHF. CDR3 nucleotide sequence: TGTGCCAGCAGCTTACAGGGTGGCAATCAGCCCCAGCATTTT.